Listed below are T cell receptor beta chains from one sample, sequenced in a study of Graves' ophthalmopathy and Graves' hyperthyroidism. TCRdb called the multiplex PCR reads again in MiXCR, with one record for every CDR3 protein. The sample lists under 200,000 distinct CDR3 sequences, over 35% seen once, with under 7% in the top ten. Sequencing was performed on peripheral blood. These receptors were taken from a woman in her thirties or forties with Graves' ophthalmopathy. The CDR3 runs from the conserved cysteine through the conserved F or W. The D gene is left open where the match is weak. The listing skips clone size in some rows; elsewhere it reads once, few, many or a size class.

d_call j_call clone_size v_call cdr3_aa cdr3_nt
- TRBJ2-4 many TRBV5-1 CASSPAGRNIQYF TGCGCCAGCAGCCCGGCAGGGCGAAACATTCAGTACTTC
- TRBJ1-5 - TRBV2 CASRQDKGAHQPQHF TGTGCCAGCAGACAGGACAAGGGAGCACATCAGCCCCAGCATTTT
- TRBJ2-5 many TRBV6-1 CASSKPLASREETQYF TGTGCCAGCAGTAAGCCTCTGGCGTCAAGGGAAGAGACCCAGTACTTC
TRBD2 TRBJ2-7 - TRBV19 CASSIGLPSLHTSGRSYEQYF TGTGCCAGTAGTATCGGATTGCCCTCTTTGCATACTAGCGGGAGGTCCTACGAGCAGTACTTC
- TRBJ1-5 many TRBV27 CASRTNSNQPQHF TGTGCCAGCAGGACTAATAGCAATCAGCCCCAGCATTTT
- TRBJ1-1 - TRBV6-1 CASGSESATEAFF TGTGCCAGCGGGTCGGAGTCCGCCACTGAAGCTTTCTTT
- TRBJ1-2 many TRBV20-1 CSAFRHLPNYGYTF TGCAGTGCTTTTAGACACCTACCTAACTATGGCTACACCTTC
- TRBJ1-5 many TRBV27 CASRPRGDIYSNQPQHF TGTGCCAGCAGACCCAGAGGGGACATTTATAGCAATCAGCCCCAGCATTTT
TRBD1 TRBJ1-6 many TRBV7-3 CASSLGQGTPPSPSHSPLHF TGTGCCAGCAGCTTAGGACAGGGCACACCGCCCTCTCCCTCCCATTCACCCCTCCACTTT
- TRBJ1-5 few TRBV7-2 CASSVELNQPQHF TGTGCCAGCAGCGTGGAACTCAATCAGCCCCAGCATTTT
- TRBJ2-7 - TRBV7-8 CASSSWTGALYEQYF TGTGCCAGCAGCTCCTGGACCGGGGCGCTGTACGAGCAGTACTTC
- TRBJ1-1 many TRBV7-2 CASSLEGRGTEAFF TGTGCCAGCAGCTTAGAAGGCAGGGGCACTGAAGCTTTCTTT
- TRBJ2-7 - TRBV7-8 CASSLAEERYF TGTGCCAGCAGCTTAGCCGAGGAAAGGTACTTC
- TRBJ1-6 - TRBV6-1 CASRPTWGNSPLHF TGTGCCAGCAGACCGACATGGGGTAATTCACCCCTCCACTTT
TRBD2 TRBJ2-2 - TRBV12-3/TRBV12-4 CASSSTPSGRTGELFF TGTGCCAGCAGTTCCACCCCTAGCGGAAGAACCGGGGAGCTGTTTTTT
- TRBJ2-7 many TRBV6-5 CASSYTNRGGSYEQYF TGTGCCAGCAGTTACACTAACAGGGGAGGGTCCTACGAGCAGTACTTC
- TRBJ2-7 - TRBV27 CASSLTLPRYEQYF TGTGCCAGCAGTTTAACCCTCCCCCGCTACGAGCAGTACTTC
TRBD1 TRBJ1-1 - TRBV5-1 CASSRRGQGIGTEAFF TGCGCCAGCAGCCGGAGGGGACAGGGTATAGGGACTGAAGCTTTCTTT
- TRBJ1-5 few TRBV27 CASSLPQTISNQPQHF TGTGCCAGCAGTTTACCGCAAACGATTAGCAATCAGCCCCAGCATTTT
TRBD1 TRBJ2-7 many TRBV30 CAFAEDRGWYEQYF TGTGCCTTTGCGGAGGACAGGGGATGGTACGAGCAGTACTTC
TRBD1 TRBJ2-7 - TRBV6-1 CASRPGQPSYEQYF TGTGCCAGCAGACCGGGACAGCCCTCCTACGAGCAGTACTTC
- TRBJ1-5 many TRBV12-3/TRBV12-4 CASFAGGHQPQHF TGTGCCAGCTTCGCGGGGGGCCATCAGCCCCAGCATTTT
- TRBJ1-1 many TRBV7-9 CASSISNVVNTEAFF TGTGCCAGCAGCATATCCAATGTAGTGAACACTGAAGCTTTCTTT
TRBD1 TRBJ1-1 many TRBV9 CASSVGTGVWGTEAFF TGTGCCAGCAGCGTGGGGACAGGCGTTTGGGGCACTGAAGCTTTCTTT
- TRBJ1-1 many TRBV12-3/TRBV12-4 CASSIQWMNTEAFF TGTGCCAGCAGTATACAATGGATGAACACTGAAGCTTTCTTT
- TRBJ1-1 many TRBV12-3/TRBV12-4 CASSPDSGSGAFF TGTGCCAGCAGCCCGGACTCAGGGTCGGGAGCTTTCTTT
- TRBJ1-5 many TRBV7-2 CASSPGEGRPQHF TGTGCCAGCAGCCCCGGAGAAGGCCGGCCCCAGCATTTT
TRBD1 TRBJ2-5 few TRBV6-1 CASREGQGGQTQYF TGTGCCAGCAGGGAAGGACAGGGCGGGCAGACCCAGTACTTC
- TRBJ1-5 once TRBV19 CASSIDPYRAGKPQHF TGTGCCAGTAGTATAGACCCATACAGGGCAGGGAAGCCCCAGCATTTT
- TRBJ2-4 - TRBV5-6 CASSLTSQKLQYF TGTGCCAGCAGCTTGACTAGTCAAAAACTTCAGTACTTC
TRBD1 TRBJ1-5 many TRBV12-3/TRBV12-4 CASSLADRGQWPQHF TGTGCCAGCAGCCTCGCGGACAGGGGGCAGTGGCCCCAGCATTTT
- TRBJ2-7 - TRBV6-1 CASSEGLNSYEQYF TGTGCCAGCAGTGAAGGGTTGAACTCCTACGAGCAGTACTTC
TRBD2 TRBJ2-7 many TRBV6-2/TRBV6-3 CASSSWGGLAGSYEQYF TGTGCCAGCAGTTCATGGGGAGGGCTAGCGGGATCCTACGAGCAGTACTTC
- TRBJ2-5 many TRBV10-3 CAISESVGGLSGTQYF TGTGCCATCAGTGAGTCGGTCGGGGGGCTCAGCGGGACCCAGTACTTC
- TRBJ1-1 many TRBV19 CASSIDGPGGIMNTEAFF TGTGCCAGTAGTATAGATGGCCCGGGTGGCATCATGAACACTGAAGCTTTCTTT
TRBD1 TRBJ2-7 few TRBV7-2 CASSLHRGDYEQYF TGTGCCAGCAGCTTGCACAGGGGAGACTACGAGCAGTACTTC
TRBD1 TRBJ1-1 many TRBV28 CASRIGQAAEAFF TGTGCCAGCAGGATCGGACAGGCCGCTGAAGCTTTCTTT